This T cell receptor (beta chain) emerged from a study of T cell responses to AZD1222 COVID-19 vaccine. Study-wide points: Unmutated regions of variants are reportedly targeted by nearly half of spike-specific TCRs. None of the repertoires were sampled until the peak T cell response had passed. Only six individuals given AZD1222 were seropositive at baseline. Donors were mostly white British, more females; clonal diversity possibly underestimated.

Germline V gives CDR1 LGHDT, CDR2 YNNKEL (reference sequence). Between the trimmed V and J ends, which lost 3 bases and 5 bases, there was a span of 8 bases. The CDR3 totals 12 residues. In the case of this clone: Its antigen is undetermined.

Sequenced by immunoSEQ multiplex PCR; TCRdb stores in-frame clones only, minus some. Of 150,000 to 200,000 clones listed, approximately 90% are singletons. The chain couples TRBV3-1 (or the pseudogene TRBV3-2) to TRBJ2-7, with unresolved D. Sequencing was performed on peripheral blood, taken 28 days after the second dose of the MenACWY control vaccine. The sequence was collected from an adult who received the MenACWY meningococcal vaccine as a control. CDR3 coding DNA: TGTGCCAGCAGCCACCGAACCGACGAGCAGTACTTC. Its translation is CASSHRTDEQYF.